This note documents a single T cell receptor (beta chain) sequence. Data came from immunoSEQ multiplex PCR; TCRdb stores just in-frame clones and leaves some out. This table has more than 90,000 clones, around 88% appearing once. The source of the sample is a study of cytomegalovirus exposure and HLA in healthy donors. The CDR3 is made up of 14 amino acids. Trimming removed 3 bases from V and 3 bases from J; junction bases left unmatched: 5. Germline-derived CDR1 and CDR2 are SEHNR and FQNEAQ (reference sequence). This clonotype was obtained from a man aged 18-30 years in good health and CMV-seronegative. V is TRBV7-9 and J is TRBJ2-7, with 7 bases aligning to TRBD1. Sample: PBMCs. CDR3 sequence (DNA): TGTGCCAGCAGCTTCCAGGGGGATAACTACGAGCAGTACTTC. Translating it yields CASSFQGDNYEQYF.